This T cell receptor (beta chain) originates from a study of tissue T cells after allogeneic stem cell transplantation. The study's findings and limits: Motif-based clustering found tissue-specific repertoire signatures shared across patients, though few clones were shared.

V trimming: 4 bases; J trimming: 3 bases; junction bases outside the gene matches: 2. Per germline, CDR1 KGHPV and CDR2 FQNQEV (reference sequence). This CDR3 is built from 14 residues. Clones were read by immunoSEQ multiplex PCR, and TCRdb kept only the in-frame ones, dropping some. The table has several thousand clones, approximately 47% seen once. With respect to this clone: The antigen is undetermined. Germline and genes here are mouse. The DNA ends 1 residue before the CDR3 does, and the rest of the CDR3 is filled in from the germline J gene.

The time point was: mouse harvest day 7 after allogeneic transplant. Tail vein injection delivered 10^7 T-cell-depleted bone marrow cells and 10^6 splenic CD5+ T cells. The sequenced sample was gut tissue. This receptor was obtained from a female BALB/c mouse given C57BL/6 T cells with graft-versus-host disease after an allogeneic hematopoietic cell transplant. The V gene is TRBV26, the J gene TRBJ2-7; 11 nucleotides align to TRBD2. The CDR3 loop reads CASSPGLGGYEQYF. CDR3 bases read: TGTGCCAGCAGTCCCGGACTGGGGGGCTATGAACAGTAC.